One and the same sample provided the 26 T cell receptor beta chains below, sequenced in a study of cytomegalovirus exposure and HLA in healthy donors. The PCR used 60 Vbeta and 13 Jbeta primers. Some clones are missing from TCRdb's copy, which holds only in-frame ones; the method was immunoSEQ multiplex PCR. The sample shows over 150,000 clones, around 80% of them seen only once. Sequencing was performed on PBMCs. The receptors stem from a human donor in good health.

The chain joins TRBV19 to TRBJ1-1; perhaps TRBD1 as D (5 bases). Between the trimmed V and J ends, which lost 7 bases and 0 bases, there was a span of 18 bases. CDR1 is LNHDA and CDR2 is SQIVND in the germline V gene (reference sequence). This CDR3 region has 16 residues. The CDR3 DNA reads as TGTGCCAGTACCCCGGGCAGGGCGAGAATGAACACTGAAGCTTTCTTT. Protein product: CASTPGRARMNTEAFF.

This chain joins TRBV19 and TRBJ2-7, with TRBD1 as a possible D gene (5 bases). Per the germline V gene, CDR1 is LNHDA and CDR2 is SQIVND (reference sequence). Trimming removed 3 bases at V and 8 bases at J, with 8 bases between. The CDR3 loop spans 11 amino acids. CDR3 sequence: CASSMDKKQYF. Here the CDR3 DNA reads TGTGCCAGTAGTATGGACAAAAAGCAGTACTTC.

This clone was detected a few times. V and J are TRBV2 and TRBJ2-1; 8 nucleotides align to TRBD2. The CDR3 spans 14 residues. The junction had 1 base not matched to a gene; V was cut back by 4 bases and J by 2 bases. Germline V gene sequence: CDR1 SNHLY, CDR2 FYNNEI. The CDR3 is CASSAGGPYNEQFF. CDR3 bases: TGTGCCAGCAGTGCGGGGGGGCCCTACAATGAGCAGTTCTTC.

This clone has just a few counts. This rearrangement joins TRBV6-1 to TRBJ1-6; possibly TRBD1 for D (6 bases). The ends were cut back, 3 bases at V and 5 bases at J, with 11 bases in the middle. The germline V gene encodes CDR1 MNHNS and CDR2 SASEGT. There are 15 residues in the CDR3. CDR3 sequence reads: CASSDVGHNNSPLHF. As DNA, the CDR3 is TGTGCCAGCAGTGATGTGGGACACAATAATTCACCCCTCCACTTT.

V usage is TRBV18 and J usage is TRBJ1-2; D is perhaps TRBD1 (6 bases). V lost 6 bases and J lost 1, with 9 bases in between. Germline lookup yields CDR1 KGHSH and CDR2 LQKENI. This CDR3 comprises 13 residues. CDR3 sequence reads: CASSLDSNYGYTF. The CDR3 DNA sequence: TGTGCCAGCTCCCTGGACAGTAACTATGGCTACACCTTC.

This clone was recorded once. J is TRBJ2-7 and V is TRBV12-5; 7 bases agree with TRBD1. J gave up 3 bases and V 5 bases, and 4 bases lay outside the gene matches. Per the germline V gene, CDR1 is LGHNT and CDR2 is FRNRAP. The CDR3 runs to 13 residues. The CDR3 bases are TGTGCTAGTGGTGGGGACAGTTACTACGAGCAGTACTTC. Its translation: CASGGDSYYEQYF. Together with reference TRBV12-5 and TRBJ2-7, the CDR3 gives the full variable domain: DARVTQTPRHKVTEMGQEVTMRCQPILGHNTVFWYRQTMMQGLELLAYFRNRAPLDDSGMPKDRFSAEMPDATLATLKIQPSEPRDSAVYFCASGGDSYYEQYFGPGTRLTVT.

This rearrangement joins TRBV5-6 to TRBJ2-3; 12 positions match TRBD2. Germline loops: CDR1 SGHDT, CDR2 YYEEEE. The CDR3 has 15 residues. Unmatched junction bases numbered 8, after V lost 3 bases and J lost 9 bases. CDR3: CASSSLAGGAGTQYF. In DNA, the CDR3 is TGTGCCAGCAGCTCACTAGCGGGGGGCGCGGGCACGCAGTATTTT.

This clone was seen a handful of times. The chain has TRBV5-4 and TRBJ2-5, with D possibly being TRBD1 (5 bases). Deletions cut 9 bases from V and 2 bases from J, with 14 bases between. The length of the CDR3 is 13 residues. Germline assignment: CDR1 SGHNT and CDR2 YYREEE (reference sequence). The CDR3 DNA is TGTGCCAATGGCCCAGGGAATCAAGAGACCCAGTACTTC. Its protein product is CANGPGNQETQYF.

This clone was observed once. The chain recombines TRBV6-8 with TRBJ2-7; 8 bases align to TRBD2. The germline gives CDR1 MNHGY, CDR2 SAAAGT. V was pared by 8 bases and J by 2 bases, with 5 bases of the junction left unmatched. The CDR3 sequence is 13 residues long. This CDR3 reads CASRGSGTYEQYF. The CDR3, as DNA: TGTGCCAGCCGGGGTAGCGGGACCTACGAGCAGTACTTC.

The rearrangement links TRBV11-3 to TRBJ2-3; TRBD2 is a possible D gene (6 bases). From germline, CDR1 is SGHNT and CDR2 YENEEA. Between the trimmed V and J ends, which lost 0 bases and 4 bases, there was a span of 14 bases. The CDR3 extends over 16 amino acids. The CDR3 loop reads CASSLDAGIIPDTQYF. DNA of the CDR3: TGTGCCAGCAGCTTAGACGCGGGGATCATACCAGATACGCAGTATTTT.

J is TRBJ1-6 and V is TRBV7-6, with TRBD1 matching over 7 bases. V lost 5 bases and J lost 8; bases outside the gene matches: 6. The CDR3 extends over 14 amino acids. Germline CDR1 SGHVS, CDR2 FNYEAQ. In DNA, the CDR3 is TGTGCCAGCAGCCCAGGGGGACCCTATTCACCCCTCCACTTT. It codes for CASSPGGPYSPLHF. Full variable domain (outside the CDR3, taken from reference TRBV7-6 and TRBJ1-6): GAGVSQSPRYKVTKRGQDVALRCDPISGHVSLYWYRQALGQGPEFLTYFNYEAQQDKSGLPNDRFSAERPEGSISTLTIQRTEQRDSAMYRCASSPGGPYSPLHFGNGTRLTVT.

The rearrangement joins TRBV27 to TRBJ2-3; the match to TRBD2 covers 9 bases. J was trimmed by 4 bases and V by 9 bases; bases with no gene match: 8. CDR1 and CDR2 (germline): MNHEY, SMNVEV (reference sequence). The CDR3 sequence is 14 residues long. CDR3 in DNA: TGTGCCAGTCCTCGAGCGGGGGGTCCAGATACGCAGTATTTT. Amino acid sequence: CASPRAGGPDTQYF.

In nucleotides, the CDR3 is TGTGCCAGCAGCGTAGGGCGGGACACTGAAGCTTTCTTT. This translates into CASSVGRDTEAFF. V usage is TRBV9 and J usage is TRBJ1-1; D uncertain. The CDR3 consists of 13 residues. Trimming left V 0 bases short and J 3 bases short, with 6 bases between. CDR1 SGDLS and CDR2 YYNGEE come from the germline V gene.

V gene TRBV6-1 combines with J gene TRBJ1-4; D gene uncertain. The V gene's germline CDR1 is MNHNS and CDR2 SASEGT. The CDR3 runs to 16 residues. The V gene lost 2 bases and the J gene lost 0 bases, with 10 bases spanning the gap. CDR3 amino acids: CASSELWAATNEKLFF. The CDR3 DNA sequence: TGTGCCAGCAGTGAACTGTGGGCAGCAACTAATGAAAAACTGTTTTTT.

The chain has TRBV27 and TRBJ1-2; the D gene is possibly TRBD1 (6 bases). Germline V CDR1 and CDR2: MNHEY, SMNVEV (reference sequence). This CDR3 region has 13 residues. V was pared by 8 bases and J by 3 bases, with 13 bases between. CDR3: CASALEGDYGYTF. The CDR3 coding sequence is TGTGCCAGCGCCTTAGAGGGGGACTATGGCTACACCTTC.

The chain has TRBV6-1 and TRBJ2-4; possible D gene TRBD1, 5 bases. This CDR3 has 16 residues. The ends were cut back, 4 bases at V and 0 bases at J, with 13 bases in the middle. Germline CDR1 MNHNS, CDR2 SASEGT. The CDR3 DNA reads as TGTGCCAGCAGTGGACAGACAGTAGTAGCCAAAAACATTCAGTACTTC. It specifies CASSGQTVVAKNIQYF.

The genes are TRBV7-2 and TRBJ2-7; 8 bases fit TRBD1. The germline gives CDR1 SGHTA, CDR2 FQGNSA. The trim removed 1 base at V and 2 bases at J, leaving 1 base unmatched. The CDR3 spans 14 residues. The CDR3 DNA follows: TGTGCCAGCAGCTTAGACAGGGGGACCTACGAGCAGTACTTC. This sequence encodes CASSLDRGTYEQYF.

The gene calls are TRBV5-1 and TRBJ1-1; no reliable D call. The CDR3 covers 15 residues. Per the germline V gene, CDR1 is SGHRS and CDR2 is YFSETQ. Trimming removed 1 base at V and 0 bases at J, with 10 bases between. The CDR3 sequence: CASSLRAPLNTEAFF. CDR3 DNA sequence: TGCGCCAGCAGCTTGCGCGCCCCATTGAACACTGAAGCTTTCTTT.

The chain couples TRBV4-3 to TRBJ2-7; 7 bases are a match to TRBD1. The CDR3 is made up of 15 amino acids. Germline V lookup: CDR1 LGHNA, CDR2 YSLEER. With 4 bases clipped from V and 3 bases from J, the junction kept 9 bases outside the gene matches. Here the CDR3 reads CASSRDRDSYYEQYF. The CDR3 region has the DNA TGCGCCAGCAGCCGGGACCGGGACAGCTACTACGAGCAGTACTTC.

The chain recombines TRBV7-9 with TRBJ1-2; TRBD1 agrees at 8 bases. The length of the CDR3 is 13 residues. Germline V gene data show CDR1 as SEHNR and CDR2 as FQNEAQ (reference sequence). Trimming removed 8 bases from V and 5 bases from J; junction bases left unmatched: 7. The CDR3: CASGQGDRYGYTF. The CDR3 DNA reads as TGTGCCAGCGGACAGGGAGATCGTTATGGCTACACCTTC.

The sample holds a few counts of this clone. The rearrangement joins TRBV5-6 to TRBJ2-5, with 7 bases lining up with TRBD1. CDR1 and CDR2 from the germline V gene are SGHDT and YYEEEE. The CDR3 is made up of 13 amino acids. V shed 4 bases and J 5 bases; nucleotides not matched to a gene: 5. DNA of the CDR3: TGTGCCAGCAGCCGACAGGGTGGGGAGACCCAGTACTTC. Its translation: CASSRQGGETQYF.

The chain links TRBV7-2 to TRBJ2-7; D is perhaps TRBD2 (5 bases). This CDR3 comprises 15 residues. V lost 1 base to trimming and J lost 2 bases, with 12 bases between them. Germline CDR1 is SGHTA and CDR2 is FQGNSA. CDR3 bases: TGTGCCAGCAGCTTAGGTGGACTGCCCCCCTACGAGCAGTACTTC. Protein product: CASSLGGLPPYEQYF.

The rearrangement uses TRBV2 and TRBJ1-2; TRBD1 agrees at 12 bases. The CDR3 sequence is 14 residues long. Germline V CDR1 and CDR2: SNHLY, FYNNEI. Germline trimming cut 6 bases from V and 8 bases from J; bases unmatched to any gene: 7. Here the CDR3 reads CASRAGTGGYGYTF. The CDR3 DNA sequence: TGTGCCAGCAGGGCCGGGACAGGGGGCTACGGCTACACCTTC.

In its sample, this clone was seen once. The gene calls are TRBV11-3 and TRBJ2-7, with D possibly being TRBD2 (6 bases). The V and J ends lost 5 bases and 0 bases respectively, with 17 bases between them. The CDR3 has 16 amino acids. Germline V gene data show CDR1 as SGHNT and CDR2 as YENEEA. DNA of the CDR3: TGTGCCAGCAGCCCCCTGGGACTTACGAGCTCCTACGAGCAGTACTTC. It translates to CASSPLGLTSSYEQYF.

J is TRBJ1-2 and V is TRBV5-1, with D possibly TRBD1 on 6 matching bases. This CDR3 region has 17 residues. Germline CDR1 and CDR2: SGHRS and YFSETQ. V dropped 2 bases and J dropped 4 bases, with 21 bases sitting between them. The chain's CDR3 is CASSLGGQKRGAYGYTF. The CDR3 nucleotides read TGCGCCAGCAGCTTAGGGGGACAAAAGAGGGGCGCCTATGGCTACACCTTC.

Only a few counts were recorded for this clone. The V gene is TRBV5-1, the J gene TRBJ1-2; TRBD1 matches 9 bases. The ends lost 4 bases at V and 6 bases at J; junction bases unmatched: 16. Looked up from germline, CDR1 is SGHRS and CDR2 is YFSETQ. This CDR3 has 17 amino acids. The CDR3 coding sequence is TGCGCCAGCAGCCCCGGGACAGGGTCACCCCGCGGGGATGGCTACACCTTC. Protein sequence: CASSPGTGSPRGDGYTF.